These 5 T cell receptor beta chains share one sample of origin, sequenced in a study of blood T cell repertoires in COVID-19. Assay used: immunoSEQ multiplex PCR; TCRdb lists only in-frame clones, some missing. The repertoire has approximately 120,000 clones, roughly three quarters of them found once; the top ten carry about 39%. The sample was peripheral blood. All receptors come from a man in his forties or fifties with active or convalescent COVID-19.

The table lists this clone with a count of one. The rearrangement joins TRBV10-3 to TRBJ1-4, with 7 bases identical to TRBD1. This CDR3 spans 13 amino acids. Trimming removed 4 bases from V and 8 bases from J; junction bases left unmatched: 4. Looked up from germline, CDR1 is ENHRY and CDR2 is SYGVKD. The CDR3, as DNA: TGTGCCATCAGTGGGGGACAGCAAGAAAAACTGTTTTTT. Amino acid sequence: CAISGGQQEKLFF.

A single count supports this clone. The CDR3, as DNA: TGCAGCGTTGAAAGATCAGGGCTGCTCTATGGCTACACCTTC. This codes for CSVERSGLLYGYTF. The chain combines TRBV29-1 with TRBJ1-2, with D perhaps matching TRBD1 (5 bases). Trimming removed 2 bases at V and 4 bases at J, with 14 bases between. The CDR3 totals 14 residues. CDR1 is SQVTM, CDR2 ANQGSEA, per germline.

In this sample, this clone turned up a few times. The chain employs TRBV28 and TRBJ1-2; TRBD1 matches 8 bases. This CDR3 has 18 residues. Looked up from germline, CDR1 is MDHEN and CDR2 is SYDVKM. After removal of 7 bases from V and 7 bases from J, the junction contained 23 bases not matched to a gene. CDR3 loop: CASISPPGQGAGFRGYTF. DNA for the CDR3: TGTGCCAGCATCTCCCCCCCGGGGCAGGGGGCCGGTTTCCGTGGCTACACCTTC.

This chain uses TRBV19 with TRBJ1-1; 9 bases map to TRBD1. V was pared by 8 bases and J by 6 bases, with 10 bases of the junction left unmatched. CDR1 LNHDA and CDR2 SQIVND come from the germline V gene (reference sequence). The CDR3 is made up of 14 amino acids. The DNA of the CDR3 is TGTGCCAGTCGCGACCGGGACAGGGACCCTGAAGCTTTCTTT. Residues: CASRDRDRDPEAFF.

The genes are TRBV7-5 and TRBJ2-7; the D call in the table, TRBD1, was not verified against the DNA. TRBV7-5 has pseudogene status. This CDR3 has 15 amino acids. The CDR3 sequence is CVRSLGDSIRSEQYF. The CDR3 DNA reads as TGTGTCAGAAGCTTAGGGGACAGTATTCGTAGCGAGCAGTACTTC.